The next 31 T cell receptor beta chains were all read from a single sample in a study of read filtering for tumor transcriptome and immune sequencing. This library used approximately 0.4 ug RNA and molecular barcoded adaptors spanning alpha/delta and beta/gamma chains. TCRdb fed the reads into MiXCR, producing one record per CDR3 protein. The table lists around 50,000 distinct CDR3 sequences, more than 20% of them singletons. Sequences were obtained from a population of CD138-negative cells sorted from bone marrow. These receptors originate from a donor aged 40 or older with multiple myeloma.

This chain uses TRBV18 with TRBJ2-5; a weak D match, TRBD2 (6 bases). CDR1 is KGHSH and CDR2 is LQKENI in the germline V gene. CDR3 length: 17 amino acids. Trimming removed 3 bases from V and 1 base from J, with 18 bases in between. This CDR3 reads CASSPAGRRGSQETQYF. The CDR3 bases are TGTGCCAGCTCACCCGCGGGCCGGCGGGGAAGCCAAGAGACCCAGTACTTC.

This clonotype was seen more than once but under ten times. This chain uses TRBV7-9 with TRBJ2-7; 12 nucleotides line up with TRBD2. Germline V gives CDR1 SEHNR, CDR2 FQNEAQ (reference sequence). Losses at the gene ends were 4 bases for V and 5 bases for J; bases not matched to a gene: 6. This CDR3 spans 15 amino acids. The CDR3 DNA follows: TGTGCCAGCAGCTACTCCCTAGCGGGGGGGGACGAGCAGTACTTC. This codes for CASSYSLAGGDEQYF. The full variable domain, with the rest looked up from reference TRBV7-9 and TRBJ2-7, is DTGVSQNPRHKITKRGQNVTFRCDPISEHNRLYWYRQTLGQGPEFLTYFQNEAQLEKSRLLSDRFSAERPKGSFSTLEIQRTEQGDSAMYLCASSYSLAGGDEQYFGPGTRLTVT.

This clonotype has just a few counts. The chain combines TRBV5-1 with TRBJ2-3; 11 bases map to TRBD2. V shed 6 bases and J 5 bases; nucleotides not matched to a gene: 20. This CDR3 is 19 amino acids long. Germline CDR1 SGHRS, CDR2 YFSETQ. CDR3 loop: CASTPNSGRALRVVDTQYF. CDR3 DNA: TGCGCCAGCACGCCAAATAGCGGGAGGGCCCTCCGAGTGGTAGATACGCAGTATTTT.

This clonotype occurred many times. J is TRBJ2-1 and V is TRBV6-2 or TRBV6-3; the D call may be TRBD1 or TRBD2 (5 bases each). The CDR3 has 12 residues. Germline V lookup: CDR1 MNHEY, CDR2 SVGEGT. Trimming removed 2 bases from V and 8 bases from J, with 7 bases in between. CDR3 protein: CASSYRGDEQFF. CDR3 nucleotides: TGTGCCAGCAGTTACCGGGGCGATGAGCAGTTCTTC.

This clonotype has ten or more counts. The J gene is TRBJ2-3, the V gene TRBV12-3 or TRBV12-4, with 7 bases aligning to TRBD2. V trimming: 7 bases; J trimming: 10 bases; junction bases outside the gene matches: 11. The CDR3 covers 13 residues. CDR3: CASTGTDRGAQYF. DNA for the CDR3: TGTGCCAGCACCGGGACGGACCGGGGGGCGCAGTATTTT.

This clonotype occurred many times. The chain links TRBV5-1 to TRBJ2-7, with no clear D. The germline V and J ends were trimmed by 1 base and 0 bases, with 8 bases remaining between them. Germline V CDR1 and CDR2: SGHRS, YFSETQ. This CDR3 contains 14 residues. The DNA of the CDR3 is TGCGCCAGCAGCTTGCAAGTGTCCTCCTACGAGCAGTACTTC. It yields the protein CASSLQVSSYEQYF.

By share, this clonotype counts as medium-sized (0.01 to 0.1%). The rearrangement links TRBV18 to TRBJ2-1; 9 bases line up with TRBD1. The germline V gene encodes CDR1 KGHSH and CDR2 LQKENI. Unmatched junction bases numbered 9, after V lost 2 bases and J lost 4 bases. The CDR3 spans 17 residues. In DNA form, the CDR3 reads TGTGCCAGCTCACCAATCCCCCCCGGACAGGGGTACAATGAGCAGTTCTTC. Encoded protein: CASSPIPPGQGYNEQFF.

This clonotype appeared many times. This chain connects TRBV28 to TRBJ2-7; D possibly matches TRBD1 or TRBD2 (5 bases each). From germline, CDR1 is MDHEN and CDR2 SYDVKM. The V and J ends lost 2 bases and 2 bases respectively, with 13 bases between them. This CDR3 has 15 amino acids. CDR3: CASSLRQGDTYEQYF. CDR3 bases: TGTGCCAGCAGTTTACGCCAGGGAGATACCTACGAGCAGTACTTC.

This clonotype was observed many times. CDR3 protein: CATSDAAGLDQPQHF. In DNA form, the CDR3 reads TGTGCCACCAGTGATGCTGCGGGGCTTGATCAGCCCCAGCATTTT. The chain carries TRBV24-1 and TRBJ1-5; D possibly corresponds to TRBD1 (5 bases). This CDR3 is 15 amino acids long. V lost 3 bases and J 5 bases, leaving 13 bases between the germline ends. CDR1 and CDR2 from the germline V gene are KGHDR and SFDVKD.

This clonotype was observed a handful of times. The chain is built from TRBV19 and TRBJ1-5; tentative D call: TRBD1 (6 bases). The V end was cut by 3 bases, the J end by 6 bases, with 9 bases between. CDR1 and CDR2 (germline): LNHDA, SQIVND (reference sequence). This CDR3 contains 13 residues. The CDR3 sequence: CASSIQGPQPQHF. Here the CDR3 DNA reads TGTGCCAGTAGTATCCAGGGGCCTCAGCCCCAGCATTTT.

Concerning this clonotype: Being one base from a much bigger clone, this may be a read error. CDR3 nucleotide sequence: TGTGCCACCAGTGATCGGAGGTCCTACGAGCAGTACTTC. Protein product: CATSDRRSYEQYF. The chain links TRBV24-1 to TRBJ2-7; possibly TRBD2 for D (5 bases). V was cut by 3 bases and J by 1 base, with 6 bases left in between. The CDR3 runs to 13 residues. The germline V gene encodes CDR1 KGHDR and CDR2 SFDVKD.

This clonotype was counted many times. This chain connects TRBV29-1 to TRBJ1-1; no clear D gene. The CDR3 is made up of 11 amino acids. Trimming took off 7 bases at V and 8 bases at J, with 14 bases between the two ends. Germline V gene lookup returns CDR1 SQVTM and CDR2 ANQGSEA. CDR3 DNA: TGCAGCGCCCTCGTCAACCCGGAAGCTTTCTTT. It yields the protein CSALVNPEAFF. The full variable domain, in which reference TRBV29-1 and TRBJ1-1 provide the parts outside the CDR3, is SAVISQKPSRDICQRGTSLTIQCQVDSQVTMMFWYRQQPGQSLTLIATANQGSEATYESGFVIDKFPISRPNLTFSTLTVSNMSPEDSSIYLCSALVNPEAFFGQGTRLTVV.

This clonotype appeared a few times. The chain links TRBV7-3 to TRBJ2-2; D assignment may be TRBD1 or TRBD2 (5 bases each). The CDR3 is 14 amino acids. CDR1 is SGHTA and CDR2 is FQGTGA in the germline V gene. V lost 0 bases and J 7 bases, leaving 9 bases between the germline ends. Here the CDR3 DNA reads TGTGCCAGCAGCTTAACGGGGGAGAGCGGGGAGCTGTTTTTT. Protein product: CASSLTGESGELFF.

In regard to this clonotype: One base away lies a much larger clone, so this may be a sequencing read error. A read error is likely, as this CDR3 ends without the conserved phenylalanine or tryptophan. The V and J genes are TRBV14 and TRBJ1-1; D gene ambiguous. Germline loops: CDR1 SGHDN, CDR2 FVKESK. The CDR3 totals 13 residues. Trimming removed 1 base from V and 0 bases from J, with 3 bases in between. The CDR3 loop reads CASSQGVNTEAFL. The DNA for the CDR3 is TGTGCCAGCAGCCAAGGGGTGAACACTGAAGCTTTCCTT.

The V and J genes are TRBV27 and TRBJ1-1, with D possibly matching TRBD1 (6 bases). The germline V gene encodes CDR1 MNHEY and CDR2 SMNVEV (reference sequence). The CDR3 runs 14 residues. V lost 5 bases to trimming and J lost 6 bases, with 16 bases between them. CDR3 nucleotides: TGTGCCAGCAGTAGGGCAGGGGAGGGCGCTGAAGCTTTCTTT. It yields the protein CASSRAGEGAEAFF.

This clonotype has ten or more counts. The CDR3: CASSQGIGTTNEKLFF. In DNA form, the CDR3 reads TGCGCCAGCAGCCAAGGAATAGGGACAACTAATGAAAAACTGTTTTTT. The chain combines TRBV4-1 with TRBJ1-4; D uncertain. Germline assignment: CDR1 MGHRA and CDR2 YSYEKL. The V end was cut by 1 base, the J end by 0 bases, with 9 bases between. This CDR3 contains 16 residues.

There are many counts of this clonotype. The rearrangement links TRBV20-1 to TRBJ2-5, with D tentatively TRBD2 (6 bases). Deletions cut 1 base from V and 5 bases from J, with 14 bases between. The V gene's germline CDR1 is DFQATT and CDR2 SNEGSKA (reference sequence). This CDR3 comprises 14 residues. CDR3 loop: CSARGGGAGETQYF. As DNA, the CDR3 is TGCAGTGCTAGAGGGGGCGGGGCGGGGGAGACCCAGTACTTC.

The chain links TRBV5-1 to TRBJ1-5; TRBD1 agrees at 7 bases. This CDR3 spans 20 amino acids. Germline lookup yields CDR1 SGHRS and CDR2 YFSETQ. J gave up 1 base and V 7 bases, and 23 bases lay outside the gene matches. CDR3 loop: CASARIRQGHEVDSNQPQHF. The CDR3 DNA follows: TGCGCCAGCGCGCGAATCCGACAGGGTCATGAGGTGGACAGCAATCAGCCCCAGCATTTT.

The sample holds a few counts of this clonotype. This sequence joins TRBV28 and TRBJ2-1; tentatively, D is TRBD2 (6 bases). V gave up 9 bases and J gave up 0 bases, with 15 bases separating them. Germline V gene sequence: CDR1 MDHEN, CDR2 SYDVKM. This CDR3 is built from 15 residues. The CDR3 loop is CASLNSGTSYNEQFF. CDR3 bases: TGTGCCAGTTTAAATAGCGGCACCTCCTACAATGAGCAGTTCTTC.

The genes are TRBV6-6 and TRBJ2-1; 7 positions match TRBD2. The CDR3 runs to 15 residues. V was clipped by 6 bases and J by 5 bases; unmatched bases: 10. Germline assignment: CDR1 MNHNY and CDR2 SVGAGI (reference sequence). CDR3 loop: CASSRAGADNNEQFF. The CDR3 DNA follows: TGTGCCAGCAGCCGTGCGGGAGCCGATAACAATGAGCAGTTCTTC.

With regard to this clonotype: It may be a read error: a sequence one base away is much more abundant. V and J are TRBV5-1 and TRBJ2-2; 13 nucleotides agree with TRBD2. V lost 7 bases, J lost 5 bases, and 8 bases stayed unmatched. Germline lookup yields CDR1 SGHRS and CDR2 YFSETQ. CDR3 length: 16 amino acids. The CDR3 region has the DNA TGCGCCAGCGCCTCGCCGGGACTAGCGGGAACCGGGGAGCTGTTTTTT. The encoded protein is CASASPGLAGTGELFF.

This clonotype was seen repeatedly, ten times or more. The chain employs TRBV4-1 and TRBJ2-1; D is possibly TRBD1 or TRBD2 (6 bases each). This CDR3 has 18 residues. Germline V gene data show CDR1 as MGHRA and CDR2 as YSYEKL. With 2 bases removed from V and 4 bases from J, the gap between germline ends came to 21 bases. DNA of the CDR3: TGCGCCAGCAGCCAATACTTCGCGGCGGAGGGGGTTTACAATGAGCAGTTCTTC. Translated, it gives CASSQYFAAEGVYNEQFF.

This clonotype was recorded a few times. CDR3: CASSWGLDKETQYF. The CDR3 region has the DNA TGTGCCAGCAGTTGGGGACTAGATAAAGAGACCCAGTACTTC. This chain uses TRBV6-2 or TRBV6-3 with TRBJ2-5; 8 nucleotides agree with TRBD2. Germline CDR1 is MNHEY and CDR2 is SVGEGT. This CDR3 comprises 14 residues. Losses at the gene ends were 4 bases for V and 3 bases for J; bases not matched to a gene: 4.

The rearrangement uses TRBV5-1 and TRBJ2-1; D call uncertain. This CDR3 has 14 residues. CDR1 is SGHRS, CDR2 YFSETQ, per germline. V lost 4 bases and J lost 4, with 12 bases in between. The CDR3: CASSPVGAYNEQFF. The CDR3 DNA follows: TGCGCCAGCAGCCCCGTTGGAGCTTACAATGAGCAGTTCTTC.

This clonotype was counted ten times or more. The V and J genes are TRBV19 and TRBJ2-3, with TRBD1 identical over 7 bases. The CDR3 totals 16 residues. The germline gives CDR1 LNHDA, CDR2 SQIVND (reference sequence). With 3 bases clipped from V and 8 bases from J, the junction kept 14 bases outside the gene matches. Here the CDR3 DNA reads TGTGCCAGTAGTATGACGAACAGGGACAGCAGAGCTACGCAGTATTTT. It yields the protein CASSMTNRDSRATQYF.

The CDR3 nucleotides are TGTGCCAGCAGTTCCACGGTTCTACAGGCAAACATTCAGTACTTC. It is translated as CASSSTVLQANIQYF. The chain couples TRBV12-3 or TRBV12-4 to TRBJ2-4; D is perhaps TRBD1 (5 bases). There are 15 residues in the CDR3. The V gene lost 4 bases and the J gene lost 6 bases, with 16 bases spanning the gap.

Many counts were recorded for this clonotype. CDR3 loop: CASSLLRRDTEAFF. CDR3 nucleotides: TGTGCCAGCAGCTTACTCCGCAGGGACACTGAAGCTTTCTTT. The chain employs TRBV7-8 and TRBJ1-1; perhaps TRBD1 as D (5 bases). Germline V CDR1 and CDR2: SGHVS, FQNEAQ. The V gene lost 2 bases and the J gene lost 3 bases, with 10 bases spanning the gap. The CDR3 loop spans 14 amino acids.

The sample holds many counts of this clonotype. The V gene is TRBV15, the J gene TRBJ2-2, with D possibly TRBD1 on 5 matching bases. V was trimmed by 2 bases and J by 1 base, leaving 11 bases between them. CDR1 is LNHNV, CDR2 YYDKDF, per germline (reference sequence). The CDR3 totals 16 residues. In nucleotides, the CDR3 is TGTGCCACCAGCAGAATATCTACAGGGAACACCGGGGAGCTGTTTTTT. Translated: CATSRISTGNTGELFF.

This clonotype was found many times. V usage is TRBV11-2 and J usage is TRBJ2-7; 10 nucleotides agree with TRBD2. After removal of 4 bases from V and 6 bases from J, the junction contained 3 bases not matched to a gene. In germline, CDR1 is SGHAT, CDR2 FQNNGV. CDR3 length equals 13 residues. The CDR3 DNA reads TGTGCCAGCAGCTCCTTAGCGGGAGGCGAGCAGTACTTC. Translating it yields CASSSLAGGEQYF.

This clonotype has ten or more counts. The chain carries TRBV3-1 and TRBJ2-7, with D possibly being TRBD1 (5 bases). The germline V and J ends were trimmed by 2 bases and 3 bases, with 14 bases remaining between them. The CDR3 has 15 residues. Germline V gene sequence: CDR1 LGHDT, CDR2 YNNKEL (reference sequence). The CDR3 DNA reads as TGTGCCAGCAGCCAATCCACGATAGACAGCTACGAGCAGTACTTC. This translates into CASSQSTIDSYEQYF.

This clonotype came up many times. The J gene is TRBJ2-1, the V gene TRBV2; D call uncertain. Germline V gives CDR1 SNHLY, CDR2 FYNNEI. The CDR3 spans 13 residues. V gave up 7 bases and J gave up 5 bases, with 12 bases separating them. CDR3 region: CASKTSINNEQFF. DNA for the CDR3: TGTGCCAGCAAAACTTCTATTAACAATGAGCAGTTCTTC. Drawing the rest from reference TRBV2 and TRBJ2-1, the complete variable domain is EPEVTQTPSHQVTQMGQEVILRCVPISNHLYFYWYRQILGQKVEFLVSFYNNEISEKSEIFDDQFSVERPDGSNFTLKIRSTKLEDSAMYFCASKTSINNEQFFGPGTRLTVL.